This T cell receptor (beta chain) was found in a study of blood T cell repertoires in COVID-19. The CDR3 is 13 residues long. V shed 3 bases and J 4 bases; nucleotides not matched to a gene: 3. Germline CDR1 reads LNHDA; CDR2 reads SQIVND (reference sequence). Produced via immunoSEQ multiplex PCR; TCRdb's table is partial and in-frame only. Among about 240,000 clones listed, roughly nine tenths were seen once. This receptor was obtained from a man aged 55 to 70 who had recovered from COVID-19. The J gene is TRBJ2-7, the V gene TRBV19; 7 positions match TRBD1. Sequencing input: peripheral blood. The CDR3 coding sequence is TGTGCCAGTAGTATTGGACAGGTTTACGAGCAGTACTTC. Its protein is CASSIGQVYEQYF. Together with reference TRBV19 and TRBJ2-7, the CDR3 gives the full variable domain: DGGITQSPKYLFRKEGQNVTLSCEQNLNHDAMYWYRQDPGQGLRLIYYSQIVNDFQKGDIAEGYSVSREKKESFPLTVTSAQKNPTAFYLCASSIGQVYEQYFGPGTRLTVT.